These 5 T cell receptor beta chains share one sample of origin, sequenced in a study of blood T cells in healthy people across ages (dated by TCRdb to 2015 to 2017). Preparation of the library involved 5' RACE. The run used an Illumina HiSeq 2500. The second PCR ran for about 7 to 11 cycles and used a J-beta primer mix along with a sample-barcoded 5' primer. In-frame beta chains were kept once TCRdb had trimmed the public reads at Q25 with fastp and called clones with MiXCR. Rows merge per CDR3 protein into single entries with the most common DNA and genes. The sample yields roughly 1.5 million distinct CDR3 sequences; 35% to 45% were counted once. The ten largest clones take up 4% of the sample. Sample: blood. These receptor sequences come from a woman between 18 and 29 years old in good health.

The rearrangement links TRBV5-1 to TRBJ1-3; D is uncertain. The ends were cut back, 2 bases at V and 2 bases at J, with 11 bases in the middle. The CDR3 contains 15 residues. From germline, CDR1 is SGHRS and CDR2 YFSETQ. The CDR3 is CASSFTGPPGNTIYF. In nucleotides, the CDR3 is TGCGCCAGCAGCTTTACCGGGCCACCTGGAAACACCATATATTTT.

J is TRBJ1-6 and V is TRBV29-1; the D is unclear. The ends were cut back, 8 bases at V and 0 bases at J, with 17 bases in the middle. The CDR3 has 16 residues. Germline CDR1 and CDR2: SQVTM and ANQGSEA. This CDR3 is CSPRSRRTSYNSPLHF. CDR3 coding DNA: TGCAGCCCTCGGAGCCGTCGAACCTCCTATAATTCACCCCTCCACTTT.

The CDR3, as DNA: TGTGCCAGTCTTTATAGCGGGAGCCACTCCAATGAGCAGTTCTTC. It yields the protein CASLYSGSHSNEQFF. This chain joins TRBV2 and TRBJ2-1, with TRBD2 matching 9 bases. Per the germline V gene, CDR1 is SNHLY and CDR2 is FYNNEI. This CDR3 is 15 amino acids long. V was pared by 9 bases and J by 6 bases, with 12 bases of the junction left unmatched.

The chain carries TRBV4-3 and TRBJ1-2, with D perhaps matching TRBD1 (5 bases). CDR3 length equals 14 residues. Trimming removed 4 bases from V and 5 bases from J, with 14 bases in between. Germline V gene data show CDR1 as LGHNA and CDR2 as YSLEER. The CDR3: CASSLAGTTYGYTF. The CDR3 nucleotides read TGCGCCAGCAGCCTTGCCGGGACGACTTATGGCTACACCTTC.

The V and J genes are TRBV7-2 and TRBJ2-1; TRBD2 matches 8 bases. The CDR3 runs to 16 residues. Germline V CDR1 and CDR2: SGHTA, FQGNSA. The V and J ends lost 1 base and 2 bases, in that order; junction bases with no gene match: 4. CDR3 sequence: CASSLELADPYNEQFF. The CDR3 nucleotides are TGTGCCAGCAGCTTAGAACTAGCGGACCCCTACAATGAGCAGTTCTTC. The full variable domain, rest sourced from reference TRBV7-2 and TRBJ2-1, is GAGVSQSPSNKVTEKGKDVELRCDPISGHTALYWYRQSLGQGLEFLIYFQGNSAPDKSGLPSDRFSAERTGGSVSTLTIQRTQQEDSAVYLCASSLELADPYNEQFFGPGTRLTVL.